The rows below give T cell receptor beta chains drawn from one sample of a study of control samples from healthy donors and cancer patients. TCRdb keeps only in-frame clones here, not all; method: immunoSEQ multiplex PCR. The sample shows around 95,000 clones, 70% to 90% of them seen only once. Input material: blood. The receptors were gathered from a man aged 25 to 40 in good health. CDR3s include the opening cysteine and the closing phenylalanine or tryptophan. The D gene is left open where the match is weak. Clone sizes are given selectively: once, few, many, or a class where the clone is expanded.

d_gene,v_gene,abundance,j_gene,CDR3aa,CDR3nt
.,TRBV6-1,.,TRBJ2-1,CASSEAKQFF,TGTGCCAGCAGTGAAGCGAAGCAGTTCTTC
TRBD1,TRBV7-8,.,TRBJ2-2,CASSRSGTGNTGELFF,TGTGCCAGCAGCCGGTCCGGGACAGGGAACACCGGGGAGCTGTTTTTT
.,TRBV5-1,.,TRBJ1-3,CASSLAVRANGNTIYF,TGCGCCAGCAGCTTGGCGGTCAGGGCCAATGGAAACACCATATATTTT
TRBD1,TRBV5-6,.,TRBJ1-1,CASSFWDRAWAEAFF,TGTGCCAGCAGCTTTTGGGACAGGGCTTGGGCTGAAGCTTTCTTT
.,TRBV28,.,TRBJ1-1,CASSNRPPKNTEAFF,TGTGCCAGCAGTAATAGGCCCCCGAAGAACACTGAAGCTTTCTTT
TRBD1,TRBV12-5,.,TRBJ1-5,CASASDRGYNQPQHF,TGTGCTAGTGCCTCGGACAGGGGATACAATCAGCCCCAGCATTTT
.,TRBV28,.,TRBJ2-3,CASTPYGTGRTDTQYF,TGTGCCAGTACCCCCTATGGCACGGGCCGCACAGATACGCAGTATTTT
.,TRBV10-2,.,TRBJ1-6,CASRALNSPLHF,TGCGCCAGCAGAGCTCTCAATTCACCCCTCCACTTT
TRBD2,TRBV2,once,TRBJ2-1,CASRLAGSSSYNEQFF,TGTGCCAGCAGATTAGCGGGGAGTAGCTCCTACAATGAGCAGTTCTTC
.,TRBV5-5,.,TRBJ1-3,CASTTWGAGNTIYF,TGTGCCAGTACGACCTGGGGCGCTGGAAACACCATATATTTT
.,TRBV30,.,TRBJ1-1,CAWSVQGILGLPEAFF,TGTGCCTGGAGTGTGCAGGGGATTCTGGGATTGCCTGAAGCTTTCTTT
.,TRBV18,once,TRBJ2-3,CASSPTPGPTGDTQYF,TGTGCCAGCTCACCCACACCGGGACCCACCGGAGATACGCAGTATTTT
TRBD1,TRBV9,once,TRBJ1-4,CASSVATGGMANEKLFF,TGTGCCAGCAGCGTAGCTACAGGGGGCATGGCTAATGAAAAACTGTTTTTT
.,TRBV19,.,TRBJ1-6,CASSLLGLGNSPLHF,TGTGCCAGTTCTCTTTTGGGACTAGGAAATTCACCCCTCCACTTT
TRBD1,TRBV11-2,.,TRBJ1-4,CASSSGQGMTNEKLFF,TGTGCCAGCAGCTCCGGACAGGGGATGACTAATGAAAAGCTGTTTTTT
.,TRBV5-1,.,TRBJ1-6,CASSLSGTPLHF,TGCGCCAGCAGCTTGTCGGGGACACCCCTCCACTTT
.,TRBV6-5,once,TRBJ2-2,CASSYRANGVTGELFF,TGTGCCAGCAGTTATCGAGCGAACGGGGTCACCGGGGAGCTGTTTTTT
.,TRBV5-1,.,TRBJ1-4,CASSLGITNEKLFF,TGCGCCAGCAGCTTAGGTATAACTAATGAAAAACTGTTTTTT
.,TRBV12-3/TRBV12-4,.,TRBJ2-1,CASSFGPTSEQFF,TGTGCCAGCAGTTTCGGGCCTACTTCAGAGCAGTTCTTC
TRBD1,TRBV7-9,.,TRBJ1-5,CASSKGQANQPQHF,TGTGCCAGCAGCAAAGGACAGGCCAATCAGCCCCAGCATTTT
TRBD1,TRBV5-3,.,TRBJ1-3,CARSLLGTAANSGNTIYF,TGTGCCAGAAGCTTGCTAGGGACAGCTGCTAACTCTGGAAACACCATATATTTT
.,TRBV14,.,TRBJ2-3,CASSISERGTDTQYF,TGTGCCAGCAGCATCTCCGAGCGGGGCACAGATACGCAGTATTTT
.,TRBV7-9,.,TRBJ1-6,CASSSAGTLSPLHF,TGTGCCAGCAGCTCAGCCGGGACACTTTCACCCCTCCACTTT
.,TRBV27,.,TRBJ1-3,CASSRGLGSTIYF,TGTGCCAGCAGTAGAGGGCTAGGAAGCACCATATATTTT
.,TRBV19,.,TRBJ2-1,CASSISGDEQFF,TGTGCCAGTAGTATCTCCGGGGATGAGCAGTTCTTC
.,TRBV7-6,.,TRBJ1-6,CASSSDSANSPLHF,TGTGCCAGCAGCTCCGACAGCGCCAATTCACCCCTCCACTTT
.,TRBV4-2,.,TRBJ2-2,CASSQDRETNTGELFF,TGTGCCAGCAGCCAAGATAGGGAAACGAACACCGGGGAGCTGTTTTTT
.,TRBV6-5,.,TRBJ2-1,CASGNAGGHEQFF,TGTGCCAGCGGGAACGCAGGAGGGCATGAGCAGTTCTTC
TRBD1,TRBV10-3,.,TRBJ1-2,CAISASGGHGYTF,TGTGCCATCAGTGCTTCAGGGGGCCATGGCTACACCTTC
.,TRBV19,few,TRBJ1-3,CASSIGSSGNTIYF,TGTGCCAGTAGTATCGGCAGCTCTGGAAACACCATATATTTT
.,TRBV27,once,TRBJ1-5,CASSSSLYSSPSSQHF,TGTGCCAGCAGTTCAAGTTTGTACAGCTCCCCCAGTTCCCAGCATTTT
.,TRBV19,once,TRBJ1-1,CASSIPGGRTTEAFF,TGTGCCAGTAGTATTCCTGGGGGTAGGACCACTGAAGCTTTCTTT
.,TRBV5-6,.,TRBJ2-1,CASSSTRDAVGQFF,TGTGCCAGCAGCTCCACCCGGGACGCGGTGGGGCAGTTCTTC
.,TRBV6-5,.,TRBJ2-7,CASSRTPYEQYF,TGTGCCAGCAGCCGCACGCCCTACGAGCAGTACTTC
TRBD1,TRBV7-9,.,TRBJ1-2,CASSRDRRYGYTF,TGTGCCAGCAGCCGGGACAGGCGCTATGGCTACACCTTC
.,TRBV6-5,.,TRBJ1-2,CASSYLLRERSYTF,TGTGCCAGCAGTTATCTTCTCCGGGAAAGATCCTACACCTTC
TRBD1,TRBV27,.,TRBJ2-2,CASSLEAGGFGELFF,TGTGCCAGCAGTTTGGAGGCAGGGGGTTTCGGGGAGCTGTTTTTT
TRBD1,TRBV3-1/TRBV3-2,.,TRBJ2-7,CASSRRQGIYEQYF,TGTGCCAGCAGCCGTAGACAGGGTATCTACGAGCAGTACTTC
.,TRBV5-1,.,TRBJ2-7,CASSLTLASYEQYF,TGCGCCAGCAGCTTGACACTAGCCTCCTACGAGCAGTACTTC
.,TRBV30,.,TRBJ1-5,CAWNVGHQPQHF,TGTGCCTGGAATGTGGGCCATCAGCCCCAGCATTTT
.,TRBV19,.,TRBJ1-6,CASSPSGDSPLHF,TGTGCCAGTAGTCCCTCCGGAGATTCACCCCTCCACTTT
.,TRBV6-4,.,TRBJ1-3,CASSTEAGNTIYF,TGTGCCAGCAGCACAGAAGCTGGAAACACCATATATTTT